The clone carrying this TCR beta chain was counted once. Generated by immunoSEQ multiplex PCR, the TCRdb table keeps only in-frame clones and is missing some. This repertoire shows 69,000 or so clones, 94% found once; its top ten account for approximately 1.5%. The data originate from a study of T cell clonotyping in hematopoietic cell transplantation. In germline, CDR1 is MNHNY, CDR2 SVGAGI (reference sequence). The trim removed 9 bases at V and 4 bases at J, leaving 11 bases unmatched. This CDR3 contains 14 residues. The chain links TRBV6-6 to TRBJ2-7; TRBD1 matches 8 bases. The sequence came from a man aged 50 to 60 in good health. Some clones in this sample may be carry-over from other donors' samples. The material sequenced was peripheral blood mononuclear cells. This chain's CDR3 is CASLPDRAGYEQYF. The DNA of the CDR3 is TGTGCCAGTCTACCGGACAGGGCAGGGTACGAGCAGTACTTC.